Listed below are T cell receptor beta chains from one sample, sequenced in a study of T cells in narcolepsy. Produced via immunoSEQ multiplex PCR; TCRdb's table is partial and in-frame only. The table includes roughly 16,000 clones, 65% to 90% detected once. Sample: memory (CD45RA-) CD4+ T cells from blood. The origin of the receptors is a human donor in good health. Both conserved end residues are part of each CDR3. Each record gives: clone size, J gene, CDR3 length, D gene, V gene, CDR3 protein, CDR3 DNA. The D gene is left open where the match is weak. Expanded clones get a size class; other rows say once, few or many, or leave the size out.

few | TRBJ2-7 | 15 | TRBD2 | TRBV19 | CASSMGDYRSYEQYF | TGTGCCAGTAGTATGGGGGACTATCGCTCCTACGAGCAGTACTTC
. | TRBJ2-7 | 13 | TRBD1 | TRBV18 | CASSQGQDYEQYF | TGTGCCAGCTCACAGGGACAGGACTACGAGCAGTACTTC
once | TRBJ2-3 | 15 | . | TRBV15 | CATSGSRGRTDTQYF | TGTGCCACCAGCGGATCCAGAGGGCGCACAGATACGCAGTATTTT
. | TRBJ1-1 | 15 | . | TRBV7-2 | CASSLPQARRTEAFF | TGTGCCAGCAGCTTACCCCAGGCACGGAGGACTGAAGCTTTCTTT
. | TRBJ2-3 | 16 | TRBD1 | TRBV11-2 | CASSLDLGTGTDTQYF | TGTGCCAGCAGCTTAGATCTCGGGACAGGGACAGATACGCAGTATTTT
. | TRBJ1-3 | 16 | . | TRBV11-2 | CASSFGLGRGGNTIYF | TGTGCCAGCAGCTTCGGCTTAGGCAGGGGAGGAAACACCATATATTTT
few | TRBJ2-5 | 13 | TRBD1 | TRBV5-6 | CASQGTDTETQYF | TGTGCCAGCCAGGGGACAGATACTGAGACCCAGTACTTC
. | TRBJ1-6 | 18 | . | TRBV4-2 | CASSRSSSDSVTRSPLHF | TGTGCCAGCAGCCGATCCTCTTCGGACAGCGTAACCCGTTCACCCCTCCACTTT
. | TRBJ1-2 | 9 | . | TRBV29-1 | CSVDFGYTF | TGCAGCGTTGACTTCGGCTACACCTTC
. | TRBJ1-5 | 13 | . | TRBV4-1 | CASSQEVNQPQHF | TGCGCCAGCAGCCAAGAGGTCAATCAGCCCCAGCATTTT
. | TRBJ2-7 | 16 | TRBD2 | TRBV30 | CAWSRTRGGPSYEQYF | TGTGCCTGGAGCCGGACGCGGGGGGGCCCCTCCTACGAGCAGTACTTC
. | TRBJ1-6 | 14 | . | TRBV5-1 | CASSLSGADSPLHF | TGCGCCAGCAGCTTGTCCGGGGCGGATTCACCCCTCCACTTT
. | TRBJ2-1 | 16 | . | TRBV1 | CTSSPWGGVSYNEQFF | TGCACCAGCAGCCCTTGGGGAGGGGTCTCCTACAATGAGCAGTTCTTC
. | TRBJ2-7 | 13 | TRBD2 | TRBV7-8 | CASSFKRDYEQYF | TGTGCCAGCAGCTTCAAGCGGGACTACGAGCAGTACTTC
once | TRBJ2-7 | 15 | TRBD1 | TRBV28 | CASSFRGQGAYEQYF | TGTGCCAGCAGTTTTAGGGGACAGGGGGCTTACGAGCAGTACTTC
. | TRBJ2-7 | 16 | . | TRBV5-4 | CASSPGGRQSSYEQYF | TGTGCCAGCAGCCCGGGGGGCCGCCAAAGCTCCTACGAGCAGTACTTC
. | TRBJ1-2 | 16 | TRBD1 | TRBV4-3 | CASSQEARGQNYGYTF | TGCGCCAGCAGCCAAGAAGCCAGGGGGCAGAACTATGGCTACACCTTC
once | TRBJ2-3 | 15 | TRBD2 | TRBV4-3 | CASSQEGRGTDTQYF | TGCGCCAGCAGCCAAGAAGGGCGGGGGACAGATACGCAGTATTTT
few | TRBJ2-7 | 13 | TRBD1 | TRBV25-1 | CASKPGQGAEQYF | TGTGCCAGCAAACCAGGGCAGGGGGCCGAGCAGTACTTC
. | TRBJ2-7 | 16 | . | TRBV7-2 | CASSNLGGGLSYEQYF | TGTGCCAGCAGCAACTTAGGAGGGGGCCTATCCTACGAGCAGTACTTC
. | TRBJ1-4 | 14 | . | TRBV6-1 | CASSEAPLAPQLFF | TGTGCCAGCAGTGAAGCGCCTCTAGCACCCCAACTGTTTTTT
. | TRBJ2-2 | 13 | TRBD1 | TRBV5-1 | CASSATGTGELFF | TGCGCCAGCAGCGCGACAGGGACCGGGGAGCTGTTTTTT
. | TRBJ2-5 | 13 | TRBD1 | TRBV10-2 | CASSEGGGVSQYF | TGCGCCAGCAGTGAAGGGGGCGGAGTGTCCCAGTACTTC
. | TRBJ1-2 | 18 | TRBD1 | TRBV2 | CASSVVRGRGEESYGYTF | TGTGCCAGCAGTGTAGTTCGTGGCAGGGGGGAGGAGAGCTATGGCTACACCTTC
. | TRBJ2-7 | 15 | TRBD2 | TRBV4-2 | CASSLPGPGRMEQYF | TGTGCCAGCAGCCTCCCCGGGCCCGGGAGGATGGAGCAGTACTTC
. | TRBJ2-7 | 15 | TRBD1 | TRBV6-5 | CASSASGTGPYEQYF | TGTGCCAGCAGTGCAAGCGGGACAGGGCCTTACGAGCAGTACTTC